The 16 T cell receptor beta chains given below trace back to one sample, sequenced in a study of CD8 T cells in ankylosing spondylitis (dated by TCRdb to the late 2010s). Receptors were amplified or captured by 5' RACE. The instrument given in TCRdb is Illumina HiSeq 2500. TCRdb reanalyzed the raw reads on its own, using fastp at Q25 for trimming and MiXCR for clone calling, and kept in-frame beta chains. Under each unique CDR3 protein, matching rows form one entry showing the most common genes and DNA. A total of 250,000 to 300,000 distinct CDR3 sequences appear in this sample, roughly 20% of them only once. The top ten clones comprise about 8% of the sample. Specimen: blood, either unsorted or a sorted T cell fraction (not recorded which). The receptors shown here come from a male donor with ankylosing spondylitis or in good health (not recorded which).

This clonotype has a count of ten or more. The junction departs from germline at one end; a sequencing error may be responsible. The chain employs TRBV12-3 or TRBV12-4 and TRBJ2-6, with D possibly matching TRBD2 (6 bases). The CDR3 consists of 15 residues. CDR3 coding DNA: TGCGCCAGCAGCTTGGGAGGATCTGGGGCCAACGTCCTGACTTTC. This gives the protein CASSLGGSGANVLTF.

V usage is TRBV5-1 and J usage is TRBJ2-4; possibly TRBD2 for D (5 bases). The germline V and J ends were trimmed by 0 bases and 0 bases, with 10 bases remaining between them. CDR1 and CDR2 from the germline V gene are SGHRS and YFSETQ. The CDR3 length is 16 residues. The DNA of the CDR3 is TGCGCCAGCAGCTTGGGGCAGGAGGTAGCCAAAAACATTCAGTACTTC. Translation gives CASSLGQEVAKNIQYF. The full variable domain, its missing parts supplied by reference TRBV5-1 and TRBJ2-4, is KAGVTQTPRYLIKTRGQQVTLSCSPISGHRSVSWYQQTPGQGLQFLFEYFSETQRNKGNFPGRFSGRQFSNSRSEMNVSTLELGDSALYLCASSLGQEVAKNIQYFGAGTRLSVL.

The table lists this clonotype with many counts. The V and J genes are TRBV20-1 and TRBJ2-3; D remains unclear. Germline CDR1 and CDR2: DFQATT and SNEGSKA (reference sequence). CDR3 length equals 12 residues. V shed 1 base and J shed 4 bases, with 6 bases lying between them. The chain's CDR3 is CSARVRSDTQYF. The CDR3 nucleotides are TGCAGTGCTAGAGTTCGGTCAGATACGCAGTATTTT.

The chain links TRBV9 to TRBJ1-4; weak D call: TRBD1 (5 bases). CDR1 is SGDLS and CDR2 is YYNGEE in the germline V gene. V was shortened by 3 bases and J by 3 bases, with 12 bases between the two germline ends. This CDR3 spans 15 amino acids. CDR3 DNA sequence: TGTGCCAGCAGCGAGTTAGCGGGGCCTAATGAAAAACTGTTTTTT. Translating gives CASSELAGPNEKLFF.

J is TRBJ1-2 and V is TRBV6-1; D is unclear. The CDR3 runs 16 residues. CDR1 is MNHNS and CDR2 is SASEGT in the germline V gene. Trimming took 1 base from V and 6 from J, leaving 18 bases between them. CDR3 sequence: CASSEVVIGVDNGYTF. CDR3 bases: TGTGCCAGCAGTGAAGTCGTGATCGGGGTTGATAATGGCTACACCTTC.

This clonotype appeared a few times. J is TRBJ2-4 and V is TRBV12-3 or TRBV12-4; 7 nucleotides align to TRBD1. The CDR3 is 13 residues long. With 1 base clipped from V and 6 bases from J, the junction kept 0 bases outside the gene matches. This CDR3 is CASSLDRGNIQYF. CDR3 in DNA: TGTGCCAGCAGTTTAGACAGGGGAAACATTCAGTACTTC.

The CDR3 sequence: CASSKTQGQGAGELFF. DNA for the CDR3: TGTGCCAGCAGTAAAACCCAGGGACAGGGGGCCGGGGAGCTGTTTTTT. The chain uses TRBV6-1 and TRBJ2-2, with 11 bases fitting TRBD1. The length of the CDR3 is 16 residues. V was clipped by 5 bases and J by 6 bases; unmatched bases: 8. Germline loops: CDR1 MNHNS, CDR2 SASEGT.

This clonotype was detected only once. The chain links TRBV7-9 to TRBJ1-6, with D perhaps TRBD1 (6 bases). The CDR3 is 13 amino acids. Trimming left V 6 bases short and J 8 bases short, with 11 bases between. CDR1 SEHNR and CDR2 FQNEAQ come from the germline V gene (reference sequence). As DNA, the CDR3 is TGTGCCAGCAGTCCCGAGGGGGATTCACCCCTCCACTTT. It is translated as CASSPEGDSPLHF.

This chain's CDR3 is CASSELRPSSYNEQFF. CDR3 nucleotides: TGCGCCAGCAGTGAGTTGCGGCCGAGCTCCTACAATGAGCAGTTCTTC. J is TRBJ2-1 and V is TRBV10-1; D remains unclear. The CDR3 loop spans 16 amino acids. Between the trimmed V and J ends, which lost 1 base and 0 bases, there was a span of 10 bases. Germline V CDR1 and CDR2: WNHNN, SYGVQD (reference sequence).

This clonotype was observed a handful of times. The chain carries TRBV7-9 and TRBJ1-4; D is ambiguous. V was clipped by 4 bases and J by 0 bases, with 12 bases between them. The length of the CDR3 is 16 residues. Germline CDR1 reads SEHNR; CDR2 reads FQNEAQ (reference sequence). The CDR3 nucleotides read TGTGCCAGCAGCTATTCCGAGGTCGCAACTAATGAAAAACTGTTTTTT. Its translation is CASSYSEVATNEKLFF.

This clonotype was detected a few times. In DNA form, the CDR3 reads TGTGCCAGCAGTTTGTTGGTTCAGCCCCAGCATTTT. Translating it yields CASSLLVQPQHF. The V and J genes are TRBV28 and TRBJ1-5; no reliable D call. Germline V gene lookup returns CDR1 MDHEN and CDR2 SYDVKM. The length of the CDR3 is 12 residues. Trimming left V 3 bases short and J 6 bases short, with 6 bases between.

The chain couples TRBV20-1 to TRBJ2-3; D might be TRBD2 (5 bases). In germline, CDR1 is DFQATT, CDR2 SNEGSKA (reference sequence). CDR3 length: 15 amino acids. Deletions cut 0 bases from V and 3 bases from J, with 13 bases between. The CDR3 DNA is TGCAGTGCTAGAGATGCCACGGGAAATACAGATACGCAGTATTTT. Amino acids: CSARDATGNTDTQYF.

The CDR3 DNA sequence: TGTGCCAGCAGCTCTCAGCGGGTTGGCGAAAACAATGAGCAGTTCTTC. Its translation: CASSSQRVGENNEQFF. The V and J genes are TRBV12-3 or TRBV12-4 and TRBJ2-1; a weak D match, TRBD2 (6 bases). Trimming took off 6 bases at V and 5 bases at J, with 20 bases between the two ends. This CDR3 contains 16 residues.

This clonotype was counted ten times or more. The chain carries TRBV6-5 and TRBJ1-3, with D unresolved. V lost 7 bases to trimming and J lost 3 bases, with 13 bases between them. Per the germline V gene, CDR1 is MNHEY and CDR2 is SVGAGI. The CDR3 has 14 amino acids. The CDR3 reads CASINNAIGNTIYF. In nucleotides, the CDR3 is TGTGCCAGCATTAATAACGCGATTGGAAACACCATATATTTT.

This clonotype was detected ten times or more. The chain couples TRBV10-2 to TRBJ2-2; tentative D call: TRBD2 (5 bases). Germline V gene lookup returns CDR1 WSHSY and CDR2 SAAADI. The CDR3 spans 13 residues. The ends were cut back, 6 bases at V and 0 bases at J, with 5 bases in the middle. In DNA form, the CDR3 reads TGCGCCAGCAGGGACTCGAACACCGGGGAGCTGTTTTTT. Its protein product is CASRDSNTGELFF.

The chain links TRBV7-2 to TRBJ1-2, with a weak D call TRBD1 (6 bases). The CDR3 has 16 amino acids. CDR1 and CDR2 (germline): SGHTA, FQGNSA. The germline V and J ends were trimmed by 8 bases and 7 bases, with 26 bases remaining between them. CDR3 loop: CASLIQDRVGRGGYTF. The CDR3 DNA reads TGTGCCAGCCTAATCCAGGACAGAGTGGGAAGGGGTGGCTACACCTTC.